Presented here are 2 T cell receptor beta chains from one specimen sequenced in a study of Ad26.COV2.S vaccination and SARS-CoV-2 variants. Sample treatment: around 19 received Ad26.COV2.S at low or high dose, single or two shots; a few received placebo; per-sample allocation not given. Sample collection was performed on day 63 after the first vaccine or placebo injection. Method: immunoSEQ multiplex PCR; TCRdb's copy keeps in-frame clones and lacks some. The sample lists about 410,000 clones; roughly nine tenths were seen once. Sample: peripheral blood, taken in a trial of Ad26.COV2.S vaccine versus placebo. These receptors all come from a person aged 18-60 years who received the Ad26.COV2.S COVID-19 vaccine or a placebo.

Remarks on this clone: The sample holds other DNA sequences that translate to the same CDR3. This sequence joins TRBV6-5 and TRBJ1-1, with TRBD1 matching over 9 bases. The CDR3 has 14 amino acids. V trimming: 4 bases; J trimming: 2 bases; junction bases outside the gene matches: 2. CDR1 MNHEY and CDR2 SVGAGI come from the germline V gene. The CDR3 sequence: CASSLGQGNTEAFF. CDR3 DNA sequence: TGTGCCAGCAGTTTGGGACAGGGTAACACTGAAGCTTTCTTT.

The genes are TRBV5-5 and TRBJ1-5; D may be TRBD1 (5 bases). V lost 4 bases and J lost 0, with 11 bases in between. The germline CDR1 and CDR2 sequences are SGHKS and YYEKEE (reference sequence). The CDR3 totals 15 residues. For the CDR3, the DNA is TGTGCCAGCAGCACGGGACCAGCTAGCAATCAGCCCCAGCATTTT. Encoded protein: CASSTGPASNQPQHF.